This T cell receptor beta chain was identified during a study of vaccination effects on CD4 cells after COVID-19. Overall study findings and caveats: Marked contraction was observed in infection-induced and vaccine-induced clones late after vaccination.

Germline CDR1 KGHSH, CDR2 LQKENI. CDR3 length: 12 residues. Trimming shortened V by 6 bases and J by 4 bases, and 7 bases separated the two germline ends. Before sequencing, viral peptide pools were used by the ViraFEST assay to expand antigen-specific CD4+ T cells. CD4+ T cells were isolated after approximately 10 days of culture. It was two doses of either the BNT162b2 or mRNA-1273 vaccine that participants received. Nucleocapsid antibodies were negative in the vaccine recipients, who had never had SARS-CoV-2 infection. Fresh IL-2-containing medium replaced half the medium on days 3 and 7. Note on this clone: Its antigen remains unknown.

The assay was immunoSEQ multiplex PCR, and TCRdb's table has in-frame clones only and misses some. The data show about 24,000 clones, more than 65% seen once. The clonotype comes from a human donor who received a COVID-19 vaccine. Sample: CD4+ T cells from PBMCs cultured with HCoV-NL63 spike peptides, taken after COVID-19 vaccination. The chain joins TRBV18 to TRBJ1-5; D gene uncertain. The CDR3 loop is CASSRENQPQHF. Here the CDR3 DNA reads TGTGCCAGCTCCCGAGAAAATCAGCCCCAGCATTTT.